Shown below are 31 T cell receptor beta chains from a single sample sequenced in a study of T cell changes during pregnancy in multiple sclerosis. The data were produced by immunoSEQ multiplex PCR, yet TCRdb's version contains in-frame clones alone and is incomplete. The data show about 67,000 clones, about 90% seen once. This material consisted of peripheral blood, taken after pregnancy. The source of these receptors is a female donor with multiple sclerosis, enrolled in a pregnancy study.

The gene calls are TRBV18 and TRBJ2-5; 9 nucleotides agree with TRBD1. CDR1 is KGHSH, CDR2 LQKENI, per germline. Losses at the gene ends were 2 bases for V and 5 bases for J; bases not matched to a gene: 12. CDR3 length equals 17 residues. The CDR3 DNA follows: TGTGCCAGCTCACCAGACACAGGGGGCATTTTTAGGGAGACCCAGTACTTC. Its protein product is CASSPDTGGIFRETQYF.

The chain has TRBV5-1 and TRBJ2-2; 11 bases align to TRBD2. The CDR3 is 16 amino acids. The germline CDR1 and CDR2 sequences are SGHRS and YFSETQ. With V trimmed by 4 bases and J by 6 bases, 8 bases remained unmatched. CDR3 sequence reads: CASSKLAGESAGELFF. As DNA, the CDR3 is TGCGCCAGCAGCAAACTAGCGGGAGAGTCGGCCGGGGAGCTGTTTTTT.

The chain employs TRBV30 and TRBJ2-7; 7 bases match TRBD1. Germline lookup yields CDR1 GTSNPN and CDR2 SVGIG (reference sequence). V gave up 2 bases and J gave up 3 bases; unmatched junction bases: 10. The CDR3 sequence is 15 residues long. CDR3 protein: CAWSHPGQQFYEQYF. The CDR3 region has the DNA TGTGCCTGGAGTCATCCGGGACAGCAGTTCTACGAGCAGTACTTC.

The chain has TRBV5-5 and TRBJ2-7; 8 bases are shared with TRBD1. There are 14 residues in the CDR3. The trim removed 5 bases at V and 2 bases at J, leaving 6 bases unmatched. Germline CDR1 reads SGHKS; CDR2 reads YYEKEE (reference sequence). As DNA, the CDR3 is TGTGCCAGCAGGACGACAGGGGAGGCCTACGAGCAGTACTTC. It is translated as CASRTTGEAYEQYF.

This clone was counted only a few times. V is TRBV28 and J is TRBJ2-3; 14 bases are shared with TRBD2. Per the germline V gene, CDR1 is MDHEN and CDR2 is SYDVKM. The CDR3 covers 17 residues. V was pared by 1 base and J by 2 bases, with 2 bases of the junction left unmatched. DNA for the CDR3: TGTGCCAGCAGTTTATCGGGACTAGCGGGAGACACAGATACGCAGTATTTT. Translated, it gives CASSLSGLAGDTDTQYF.

The chain couples TRBV7-6 to TRBJ2-1; 7 bases fit TRBD2. Germline trimming cut 2 bases from V and 9 bases from J; bases unmatched to any gene: 13. This CDR3 contains 16 residues. Germline V gives CDR1 SGHVS, CDR2 FNYEAQ. The CDR3 bases are TGTGCCAGCAGCTTAAGCGCCTGGCTAGCGGATGGTGAGCAGTTCTTC. It is translated as CASSLSAWLADGEQFF.

The gene calls are TRBV30 and TRBJ2-1, with 7 bases lining up with TRBD2. This CDR3 contains 14 residues. CDR1 and CDR2 (germline): GTSNPN, SVGIG (reference sequence). V lost 5 bases, J lost 9 bases, and 13 bases stayed unmatched. CDR3 DNA sequence: TGTGCCTGGGGACTATCCGGCGGCGGGAGTGAGCAGTTCTTC. Amino acids: CAWGLSGGGSEQFF. Full variable domain (rest looked up from reference TRBV30 and TRBJ2-1): SQTIHQWPATLVQPVGSPLSLECTVEGTSNPNLYWYRQAAGRGLQLLFYSVGIGQISSEVPQNLSASRPQDRQFILSSKKLLLSDSGFYLCAWGLSGGGSEQFFGPGTRLTVL.

The chain has TRBV9 and TRBJ2-2; 12 nucleotides agree with TRBD2. The J segment lost 3 bases and the V segment lost 0 bases, leaving 9 bases of the junction unmatched. Germline CDR1 reads SGDLS; CDR2 reads YYNGEE. The CDR3 has 19 amino acids. The CDR3 region has the DNA TGTGCCAGCAGCGTAGCCGCGACTAGCGGGAGCGTGCACACCGGGGAGCTGTTTTTT. Its protein product is CASSVAATSGSVHTGELFF.

The J gene is TRBJ2-5, the V gene TRBV11-2; D is perhaps TRBD2 (5 bases). The V end was cut by 1 base, the J end by 4 bases, with 13 bases between. CDR3 size: 15 residues. The germline CDR1 and CDR2 sequences are SGHAT and FQNNGV. CDR3 residues: CASSLGVASGETQYF. The CDR3 DNA reads as TGTGCCAGCAGCTTAGGGGTAGCGTCTGGAGAGACCCAGTACTTC.

V gene TRBV5-1 combines with J gene TRBJ1-1; D call uncertain. Germline V gives CDR1 SGHRS, CDR2 YFSETQ. The CDR3 is 13 residues long. V lost 0 bases and J 0 bases, leaving 3 bases between the germline ends. The CDR3 here is CASSLAVNTEAFF. CDR3 sequence (DNA): TGCGCCAGCAGCTTGGCGGTGAACACTGAAGCTTTCTTT. The full variable domain, its missing parts supplied by reference TRBV5-1 and TRBJ1-1, is KAGVTQTPRYLIKTRGQQVTLSCSPISGHRSVSWYQQTPGQGLQFLFEYFSETQRNKGNFPGRFSGRQFSNSRSEMNVSTLELGDSALYLCASSLAVNTEAFFGQGTRLTVV.

On this clone: The same CDR3 arises from other DNA sequences in this sample as well. The chain has TRBV5-6 and TRBJ1-2; no firm D call. The germline V gene encodes CDR1 SGHDT and CDR2 YYEEEE. The CDR3 has 14 amino acids. Trimming removed 1 base from V and 2 bases from J, with 9 bases in between. CDR3 in amino acids: CASSLSRGNYGYTF. The DNA for the CDR3 is TGTGCCAGCAGCTTGTCACGGGGAAACTATGGCTACACCTTC.

J is TRBJ1-2 and V is TRBV30; 8 bases line up with TRBD1. Germline V gives CDR1 GTSNPN, CDR2 SVGIG (reference sequence). The V gene end was trimmed by 0 bases and the J gene end by 1 base; junction bases not matched to a gene: 7. This CDR3 is built from 16 residues. The CDR3 here is CAWSVPGTGLNYGYTF. The CDR3, as DNA: TGTGCCTGGAGTGTACCCGGGACAGGCCTTAACTATGGCTACACCTTC. Full variable domain (remainder filled in from reference TRBV30 and TRBJ1-2): SQTIHQWPATLVQPVGSPLSLECTVEGTSNPNLYWYRQAAGRGLQLLFYSVGIGQISSEVPQNLSASRPQDRQFILSSKKLLLSDSGFYLCAWSVPGTGLNYGYTFGSGTRLTVV.

The J gene is TRBJ1-4, the V gene TRBV30; 7 bases fit TRBD1. The germline V gene has CDR1 GTSNPN and CDR2 SVGIG (reference sequence). This CDR3 has 13 residues. Unmatched junction bases numbered 4, after V lost 5 bases and J lost 4 bases. The CDR3 sequence is CAWSGQNNEKLFF. Here the CDR3 DNA reads TGTGCCTGGTCGGGACAGAATAATGAAAAACTGTTTTTT.

The CDR3 is CASSLGTSGGYDTQYF. The CDR3 DNA sequence: TGTGCCAGCAGTTTAGGGACTAGCGGGGGTTACGATACGCAGTATTTT. This chain connects TRBV28 to TRBJ2-3, with 14 bases matching TRBD2. The V segment lost 2 bases and the J segment 6 bases; nucleotides outside the gene matches: 4. Germline loops: CDR1 MDHEN, CDR2 SYDVKM. CDR3 length: 16 residues.

The chain employs TRBV5-1 and TRBJ2-4; D is uncertain. CDR3 length equals 14 residues. The V gene lost 0 bases and the J gene lost 1 base, with 5 bases spanning the gap. CDR1 is SGHRS, CDR2 YFSETQ, per germline. The CDR3 nucleotides read TGCGCCAGCAGCTTGGGAGGCGCCAAAAACATTCAGTACTTC. This translates into CASSLGGAKNIQYF.

This sequence joins TRBV18 and TRBJ2-1, with D possibly being TRBD2 (5 bases). Germline V CDR1 and CDR2: KGHSH, LQKENI. Trimming pared 6 bases from V and 0 bases from J, leaving 12 bases between. The CDR3 runs to 15 residues. CDR3 nucleotide sequence: TGTGCCAGCTCCCAAGCGGCACTCTCCTACAATGAGCAGTTCTTC. Translated, it gives CASSQAALSYNEQFF.

Details on this clone: An end of the junction does not agree with germline; a read error may underlie this. The chain is built from TRBV7-7 and TRBJ2-3; TRBD2 is a possible D gene (5 bases). Germline CDR1 and CDR2: SSHAT and FNYEAQ (reference sequence). This CDR3 spans 13 amino acids. DNA for the CDR3: TGTGCTAGCAGCTTAGGGTCGGGAACGACGCAGTATTTT. Its translation is CASSLGSGTTQYF.

V and J are TRBV11-2 and TRBJ1-5; 7 bases match TRBD1. The CDR3 runs 14 residues. V gave up 0 bases and J gave up 7 bases; unmatched junction bases: 3. Per the germline V gene, CDR1 is SGHAT and CDR2 is FQNNGV. In DNA form, the CDR3 reads TGTGCCAGCAGCTTAGAAGGGGGCGTACAGCCCCAGCATTTT. Its translation is CASSLEGGVQPQHF.

The V call is TRBV6-1, the J call TRBJ1-5; 7 nucleotides agree with TRBD1. Looked up from germline, CDR1 is MNHNS and CDR2 is SASEGT. J was trimmed by 7 bases and V by 3 bases; bases with no gene match: 6. This CDR3 has 14 amino acids. The CDR3 here is CASSENRGRQPQHF. The CDR3, as DNA: TGTGCCAGCAGTGAGAACAGGGGACGGCAGCCCCAGCATTTT.

The V and J genes are TRBV6-1 and TRBJ1-3; D gene ambiguous. V lost 2 bases and J lost 0, with 8 bases in between. Germline CDR1 and CDR2: MNHNS and SASEGT. The CDR3 contains 15 residues. This CDR3 reads CASSELLSSGNTIYF. CDR3 nucleotides: TGTGCCAGCAGTGAACTTTTGTCCTCTGGAAACACCATATATTTT.

This chain links TRBV6-5 with TRBJ2-7; D uncertain. Trimming removed 6 bases from V and 7 bases from J, with 13 bases in between. Germline loops: CDR1 MNHEY, CDR2 SVGAGI. The CDR3 consists of 12 residues. The CDR3 DNA is TGTGCCAGCAGAACTCCAAAACGGGAGCAGTACTTC. Protein product: CASRTPKREQYF.

This clone has only one observation. This sequence joins TRBV10-2 and TRBJ1-1; tentative D call: TRBD1 (5 bases). The CDR3 consists of 13 residues. Germline-derived CDR1 and CDR2 are WSHSY and SAAADI. V dropped 11 bases and J dropped 1 base, with 14 bases sitting between them. CDR3 coding DNA: TGCGCCTCCTCAATTGGACAGAACACTGAAGCTTTCTTT. This translates into CASSIGQNTEAFF.

The V and J genes are TRBV7-9 and TRBJ2-7; the match to TRBD2 covers 14 bases. CDR3 length equals 17 residues. With V trimmed by 5 bases and J by 1 base, 7 bases remained unmatched. Germline V CDR1 and CDR2: SEHNR, FQNEAQ (reference sequence). The CDR3 sequence: CASSQPTSGRGSYEQYF. The CDR3 nucleotides are TGTGCCAGCAGCCAGCCGACTAGCGGGAGGGGATCCTACGAGCAGTACTTC.

The rearrangement uses TRBV6-5 and TRBJ1-1; 7 nucleotides line up with TRBD1. The CDR3 is 14 amino acids. Germline V CDR1 and CDR2: MNHEY, SVGAGI. V lost 4 bases and J lost 3; bases outside the gene matches: 5. The CDR3 is CASSSQGQHTEAFF. The CDR3 region has the DNA TGTGCCAGCAGTTCCCAGGGACAGCACACTGAAGCTTTCTTT.

The chain has TRBV13 and TRBJ1-1; tentatively, D is TRBD1 (6 bases). Trimming stripped 3 bases from V and 2 bases from J, with 7 bases between. The CDR3 length is 13 residues. Germline lookup yields CDR1 PRHDT and CDR2 FYEKMQ (reference sequence). CDR3: CASSLDSNTEAFF. The CDR3 nucleotides are TGTGCCAGCAGCTTGGACAGCAACACTGAAGCTTTCTTT.

This clone was seen a single time. The chain employs TRBV20-1 and TRBJ2-7; a weak D match, TRBD2 (6 bases). With 0 bases removed from V and 7 bases from J, the gap between germline ends came to 7 bases. CDR3 length equals 11 residues. Germline V lookup: CDR1 DFQATT, CDR2 SNEGSKA (reference sequence). CDR3 in amino acids: CSARDRGEQYF. CDR3 sequence (DNA): TGCAGTGCTAGAGATCGGGGGGAGCAGTACTTC.

V gene TRBV18 combines with J gene TRBJ1-4, with a weak D call TRBD1 (5 bases). The ends were cut back, 3 bases at V and 0 bases at J, with 8 bases in the middle. Germline CDR1 KGHSH, CDR2 LQKENI. CDR3 length equals 15 residues. CDR3 in amino acids: CASSPGHATNEKLFF. The CDR3 DNA reads TGTGCCAGCTCACCTGGACACGCAACTAATGAAAAACTGTTTTTT. The full variable domain, with the rest looked up from reference TRBV18 and TRBJ1-4, is NAGVMQNPRHLVRRRGQEARLRCSPMKGHSHVYWYRQLPEEGLKFMVYLQKENIIDESGMPKERFSAEFPKEGPSILRIQQVVRGDSAAYFCASSPGHATNEKLFFGSGTQLSVL.

The V call is TRBV2, the J call TRBJ1-1, with 8 positions matching TRBD1. The trim removed 8 bases at V and 1 base at J, leaving 3 bases unmatched. Per the germline V gene, CDR1 is SNHLY and CDR2 is FYNNEI. The CDR3 has 13 amino acids. CDR3 DNA: TGTGCCAGCCAGGGACAGGAGAACACTGAAGCTTTCTTT. Protein sequence: CASQGQENTEAFF.

The rearrangement links TRBV7-9 to TRBJ1-2, with 8 bases matching TRBD1. V dropped 5 bases and J dropped 8; count of bases not matched to a gene: 7. Germline CDR1 is SEHNR and CDR2 is FQNEAQ (reference sequence). The CDR3 covers 13 residues. CDR3 DNA sequence: TGTGCCAGCAGCCTAGGACAGGGTAGCGGCTACACCTTC. Amino acid sequence: CASSLGQGSGYTF. Variable domain in full (rest from reference TRBV7-9 and TRBJ1-2): DTGVSQNPRHKITKRGQNVTFRCDPISEHNRLYWYRQTLGQGPEFLTYFQNEAQLEKSRLLSDRFSAERPKGSFSTLEIQRTEQGDSAMYLCASSLGQGSGYTFGSGTRLTVV.

The J gene is TRBJ1-4, the V gene TRBV28, with 7 bases fitting TRBD1. The germline V gene encodes CDR1 MDHEN and CDR2 SYDVKM. Trimming at V came to 5 bases and at J to 8 bases, leaving 11 bases not matched to a gene. This CDR3 has 15 residues. Here the CDR3 reads CASSARQGVWEKLFF. In nucleotides, the CDR3 is TGTGCCAGCAGTGCAAGGCAGGGGGTGTGGGAAAAACTGTTTTTT.

V and J are TRBV6-6 and TRBJ2-3; D is possibly TRBD1 (6 bases). The CDR3 spans 15 residues. Trimming shortened V by 2 bases and J by 5 bases, and 14 bases separated the two germline ends. Per germline, CDR1 MNHNY and CDR2 SVGAGI (reference sequence). For the CDR3, the DNA is TGTGCCAGCAGTTACGGTTTGGGGGCCGGAGATACGCAGTATTTT. The encoded protein is CASSYGLGAGDTQYF.